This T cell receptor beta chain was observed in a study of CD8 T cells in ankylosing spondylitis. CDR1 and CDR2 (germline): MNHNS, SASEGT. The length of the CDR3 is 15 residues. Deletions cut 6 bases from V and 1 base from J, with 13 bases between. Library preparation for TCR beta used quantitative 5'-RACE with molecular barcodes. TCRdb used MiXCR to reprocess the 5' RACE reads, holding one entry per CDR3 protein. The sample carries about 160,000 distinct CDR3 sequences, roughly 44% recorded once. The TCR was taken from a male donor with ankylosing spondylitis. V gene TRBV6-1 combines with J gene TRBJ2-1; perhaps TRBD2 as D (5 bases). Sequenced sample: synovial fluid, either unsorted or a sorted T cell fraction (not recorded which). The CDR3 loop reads CASSRPRGSYNEQFF. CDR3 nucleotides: TGTGCCAGCAGCCGCCCCCGCGGGTCCTACAATGAGCAGTTCTTC.